Following are 9 T cell receptor beta chains from one sample sequenced in a study of blood T cell repertoires in COVID-19. The data were produced by immunoSEQ multiplex PCR, yet TCRdb's version contains in-frame clones alone and is incomplete. The data contain about 27,000 clones, approximately 80% of them singletons. Sequencing used peripheral blood. The receptors derive from a man in his 70s with active COVID-19.

This clone was picked up one time. The chain employs TRBV14 and TRBJ2-1; TRBD2 matches 13 bases. V shed 1 base and J 7 bases; nucleotides not matched to a gene: 10. The CDR3 sequence is 18 residues long. The germline V gene encodes CDR1 SGHDN and CDR2 FVKESK. The CDR3 spells CASSQGRTSGRKANEQFF. The CDR3 region has the DNA TGTGCCAGCAGCCAAGGGAGGACTAGCGGGAGAAAGGCAAATGAGCAGTTCTTC.

A few counts support this clone. This chain uses TRBV5-1 with TRBJ2-7; D ambiguous. CDR3 length equals 13 residues. The V end lost 4 bases, the J end lost 0 bases, and 8 bases lay between the germline ends. CDR1 and CDR2 (germline): SGHRS, YFSETQ. In DNA, the CDR3 is TGCGCCAGCAGCGCCGGGTCCTCCTACGAGCAGTACTTC. Its translation: CASSAGSSYEQYF.

This chain uses TRBV5-8 with TRBJ1-3, with D perhaps TRBD1 (6 bases). The germline gives CDR1 SGHTS, CDR2 YDEGEE. This CDR3 is built from 16 residues. Deletions cut 4 bases from V and 4 bases from J, with 18 bases between. The CDR3 here is CASSRIRGATGNTIYF. The CDR3 DNA is TGTGCCAGCAGCAGAATTCGGGGGGCGACCGGAAACACCATATATTTT.

There are a few counts of this clone. The J gene is TRBJ2-1, the V gene TRBV10-2, with 12 bases fitting TRBD2. In germline, CDR1 is WSHSY, CDR2 SAAADI. The ends lost 6 bases at V and 4 bases at J; junction bases unmatched: 4. CDR3 length: 15 residues. CDR3 nucleotides: TGCGCCAGCAGACCACTAGCGGGGGGTTACAATGAGCAGTTCTTC. Amino acid sequence: CASRPLAGGYNEQFF.

The V call is TRBV5-1, the J call TRBJ1-4; the D is unclear. Per the germline V gene, CDR1 is SGHRS and CDR2 is YFSETQ. The germline V and J ends were trimmed by 4 bases and 0 bases, with 13 bases remaining between them. The CDR3 consists of 16 residues. CDR3 in DNA: TGCGCCAGCAGCATCACATCCTTTGCAACTAATGAAAAACTGTTTTTT. This encodes CASSITSFATNEKLFF.

A few counts support this clone. The V and J genes are TRBV10-2 and TRBJ2-7; TRBD2 aligns across 12 bases. This CDR3 contains 16 residues. Germline V gene lookup returns CDR1 WSHSY and CDR2 SAAADI. After removal of 4 bases from V and 3 bases from J, the junction contained 7 bases not matched to a gene. In nucleotides, the CDR3 is TGCGCCAGCAGTGCATTACTAGCGGGGGGAGACTACGAGCAGTACTTC. Amino acids: CASSALLAGGDYEQYF.

The rearrangement uses TRBV27 and TRBJ2-3; tentatively, D is TRBD2 (6 bases). This CDR3 is 15 amino acids long. The germline V gene encodes CDR1 MNHEY and CDR2 SMNVEV (reference sequence). V lost 3 bases and J 4 bases, leaving 14 bases between the germline ends. The CDR3 nucleotides read TGTGCCAGCAGTTTGGGGGAACGGAGGGCAGATACGCAGTATTTT. Its protein product is CASSLGERRADTQYF.

By its share, this clone is large. This same CDR3 is encoded by further DNA sequences in the sample. V and J are TRBV28 and TRBJ1-6; TRBD1 agrees at 9 bases. Unmatched junction bases numbered 0, after V lost 4 bases and J lost 5 bases. The CDR3 is made up of 14 amino acids. Germline V gene sequence: CDR1 MDHEN, CDR2 SYDVKM. CDR3 in amino acids: CASSWDRDNSPLHF. The DNA of the CDR3 is TGTGCCAGCAGTTGGGACAGGGATAATTCACCCCTCCACTTT.

The chain joins TRBV10-2 to TRBJ2-1, with 11 bases that match TRBD1. V shed 8 bases and J 8 bases; nucleotides not matched to a gene: 8. Germline CDR1 is WSHSY and CDR2 is SAAADI. The CDR3 consists of 14 residues. The CDR3 nucleotides are TGCGCCAGCCTGAATCCGGGACAGGGGGATGAGCAGTTCTTC. Amino acid sequence: CASLNPGQGDEQFF.